The TCR beta chain under discussion was sequenced for a study of a mutant IDH1 vaccine in newly diagnosed glioma. Study context: Treated patients, 62.5% male and about 38% female, averaged approximately 40 years of age. Most patients had radiochemotherapy with temozolomide before enrollment; others had one alone.

This table comes from immunoSEQ multiplex PCR, and its TCRdb copy is limited to in-frame clones, with some not included. This repertoire shows about 33,000 clones, around 85% found once; its top ten account for around 5%. V lost 2 bases, J lost 6 bases, and 7 bases stayed unmatched. Germline V lookup: CDR1 SGHTA, CDR2 FQGNSA. CDR3 length: 16 residues. The time point was: baseline, week 1 (first vaccination visit). The treatment here: pre-vaccination baseline after standard-of-care therapy. The receptor comes from a woman aged 40 to 50 with glioma. The chain combines TRBV7-2 with TRBJ2-3; 11 bases agree with TRBD2. The starting material was PBMCs, obtained from a glioma patient treated with radiotherapy, temozolomide or both. This CDR3 is CASSLRVAGGPDTQYF. In nucleotides, the CDR3 is TGTGCCAGCAGCTTAAGGGTAGCGGGGGGGCCGGATACGCAGTATTTT.